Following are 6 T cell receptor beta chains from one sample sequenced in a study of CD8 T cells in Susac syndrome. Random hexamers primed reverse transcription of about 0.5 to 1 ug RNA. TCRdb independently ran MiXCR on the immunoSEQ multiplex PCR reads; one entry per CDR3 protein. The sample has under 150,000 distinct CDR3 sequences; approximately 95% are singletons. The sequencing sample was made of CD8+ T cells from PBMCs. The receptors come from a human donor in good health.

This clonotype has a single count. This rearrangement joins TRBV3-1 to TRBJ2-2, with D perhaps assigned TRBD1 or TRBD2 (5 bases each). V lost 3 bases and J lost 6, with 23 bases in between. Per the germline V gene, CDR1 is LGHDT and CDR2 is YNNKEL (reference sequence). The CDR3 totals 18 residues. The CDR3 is CASSHFPRGTVLSGELFF. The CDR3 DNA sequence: TGTGCCAGCAGCCATTTCCCCCGGGGCACCGTCCTGTCCGGGGAGCTGTTTTTT.

The CDR3 is CSGTSGTLKWVTQYF. The CDR3 nucleotides are TGCAGCGGTACTAGCGGGACTCTCAAATGGGTGACCCAGTACTTC. J is TRBJ2-5 and V is TRBV29-1, with 10 bases identical to TRBD2. The germline CDR1 and CDR2 sequences are SQVTM and ANQGSEA. V lost 7 bases and J lost 7; bases outside the gene matches: 15. The CDR3 is 15 amino acids.

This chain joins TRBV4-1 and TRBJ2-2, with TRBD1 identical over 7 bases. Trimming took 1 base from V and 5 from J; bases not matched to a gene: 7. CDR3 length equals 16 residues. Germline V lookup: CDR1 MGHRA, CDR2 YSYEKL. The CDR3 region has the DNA TGCGCCAGCAGCCAAGCAGACAGGGTTGGGACCGGGGAGCTGTTTTTT. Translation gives CASSQADRVGTGELFF.

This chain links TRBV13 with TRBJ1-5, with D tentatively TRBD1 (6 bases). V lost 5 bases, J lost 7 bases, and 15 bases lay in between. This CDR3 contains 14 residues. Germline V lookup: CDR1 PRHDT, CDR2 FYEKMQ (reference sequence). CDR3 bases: TGTGCCAGCAGCGTACAGGGATTAGGGCAGCCCCAGCATTTT. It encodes CASSVQGLGQPQHF.

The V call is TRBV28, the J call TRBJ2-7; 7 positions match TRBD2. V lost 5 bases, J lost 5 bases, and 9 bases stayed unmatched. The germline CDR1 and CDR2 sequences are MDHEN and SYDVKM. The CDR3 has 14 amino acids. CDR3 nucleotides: TGTGCCAGCAGTCCCCTTTGGGAGGGACACGAGCAGTACTTC. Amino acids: CASSPLWEGHEQYF.

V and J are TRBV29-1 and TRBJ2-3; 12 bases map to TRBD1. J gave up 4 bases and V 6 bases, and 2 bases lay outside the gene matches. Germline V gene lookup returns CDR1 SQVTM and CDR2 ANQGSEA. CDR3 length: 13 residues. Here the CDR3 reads CSVGTGGSDTQYF. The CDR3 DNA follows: TGCAGCGTAGGGACAGGGGGCTCAGATACGCAGTATTTT.